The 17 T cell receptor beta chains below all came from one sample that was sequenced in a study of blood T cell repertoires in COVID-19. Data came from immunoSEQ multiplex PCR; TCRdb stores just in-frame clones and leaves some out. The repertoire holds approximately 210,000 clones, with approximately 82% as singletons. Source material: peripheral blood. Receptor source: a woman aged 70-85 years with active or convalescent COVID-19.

This chain's CDR3 is CASSAPLEQFF. The CDR3 DNA follows: TGTGCCAGCAGCGCCCCACTGGAGCAGTTCTTC. This chain connects TRBV12-3 or TRBV12-4 to TRBJ2-1; D remains unclear. The CDR3 is 11 amino acids. Trimming cost V 6 bases and J 10 bases, with 10 bases left between them.

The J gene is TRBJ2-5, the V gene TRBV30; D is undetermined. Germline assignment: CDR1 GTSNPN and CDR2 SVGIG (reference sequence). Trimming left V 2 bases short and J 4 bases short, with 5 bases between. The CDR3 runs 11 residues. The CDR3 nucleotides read TGTGCCTGGAGTCTCCTAGAGACCCAGTACTTC. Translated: CAWSLLETQYF.

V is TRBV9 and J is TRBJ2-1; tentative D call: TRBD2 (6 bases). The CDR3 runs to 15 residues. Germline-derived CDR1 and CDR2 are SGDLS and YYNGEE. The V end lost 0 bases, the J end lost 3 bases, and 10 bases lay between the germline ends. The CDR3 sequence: CASSVVSGVYNEQFF. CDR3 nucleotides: TGTGCCAGCAGCGTAGTGTCGGGAGTCTACAATGAGCAGTTCTTC.

This chain's CDR3 is CSVEGTGDGEKLFF. The CDR3, as DNA: TGCAGCGTTGAAGGGACAGGGGATGGTGAAAAACTGTTTTTT. The J gene is TRBJ1-4, the V gene TRBV29-1, with TRBD1 identical over 9 bases. With V trimmed by 1 base and J by 7 bases, 4 bases remained unmatched. Germline V gives CDR1 SQVTM, CDR2 ANQGSEA. The CDR3 has 14 amino acids.

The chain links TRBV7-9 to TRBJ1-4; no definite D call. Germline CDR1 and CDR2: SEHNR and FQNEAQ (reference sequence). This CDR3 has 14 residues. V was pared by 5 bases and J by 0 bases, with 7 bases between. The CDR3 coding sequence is TGTGCCAGCAGCGTTTCTACAACTAATGAAAAACTGTTTTTT. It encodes CASSVSTTNEKLFF. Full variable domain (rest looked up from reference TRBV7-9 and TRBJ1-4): DTGVSQNPRHKITKRGQNVTFRCDPISEHNRLYWYRQTLGQGPEFLTYFQNEAQLEKSRLLSDRFSAERPKGSFSTLEIQRTEQGDSAMYLCASSVSTTNEKLFFGSGTQLSVL.

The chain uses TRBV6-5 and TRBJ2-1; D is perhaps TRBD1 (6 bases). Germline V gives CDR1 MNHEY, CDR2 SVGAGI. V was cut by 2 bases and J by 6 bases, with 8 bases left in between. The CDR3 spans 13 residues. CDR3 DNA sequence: TGTGCCAGCAGTTACCTGGGGGCCAATGAGCAGTTCTTC. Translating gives CASSYLGANEQFF.

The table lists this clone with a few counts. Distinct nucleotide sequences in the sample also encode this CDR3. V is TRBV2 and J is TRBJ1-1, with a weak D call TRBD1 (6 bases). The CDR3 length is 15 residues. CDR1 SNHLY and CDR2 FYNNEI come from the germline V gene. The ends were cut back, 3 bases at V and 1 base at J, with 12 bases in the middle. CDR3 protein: CASSELGGGNTEAFF. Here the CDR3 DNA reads TGTGCCAGCAGTGAGTTGGGAGGGGGGAACACTGAAGCTTTCTTT.

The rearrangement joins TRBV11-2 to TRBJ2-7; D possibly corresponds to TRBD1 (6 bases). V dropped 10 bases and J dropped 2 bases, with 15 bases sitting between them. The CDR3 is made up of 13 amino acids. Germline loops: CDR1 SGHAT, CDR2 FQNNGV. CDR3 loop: CATRIQGPYEQYF. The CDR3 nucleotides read TGTGCCACCAGGATACAGGGACCCTACGAGCAGTACTTC.

Here the CDR3 DNA reads TGCGCCAGCAGCTTGGACGGGGACTCGTATCAGCCCCAGCATTTT. Translated, it gives CASSLDGDSYQPQHF. V usage is TRBV5-1 and J usage is TRBJ1-5; weak D call: TRBD1 (5 bases). Trimming shortened V by 0 bases and J by 5 bases, and 12 bases separated the two germline ends. CDR1 and CDR2 (germline): SGHRS, YFSETQ. The CDR3 spans 15 residues.

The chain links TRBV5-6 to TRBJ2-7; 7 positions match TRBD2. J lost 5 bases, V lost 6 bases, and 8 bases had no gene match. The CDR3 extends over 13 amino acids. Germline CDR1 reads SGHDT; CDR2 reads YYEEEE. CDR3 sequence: CASTPSGGNEQYF. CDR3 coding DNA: TGTGCCAGCACCCCCTCGGGGGGAAACGAGCAGTACTTC. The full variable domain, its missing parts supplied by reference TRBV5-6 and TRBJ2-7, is DAGVTQSPTHLIKTRGQQVTLRCSPKSGHDTVSWYQQALGQGPQFIFQYYEEEERQRGNFPDRFSGHQFPNYSSELNVNALLLGDSALYLCASTPSGGNEQYFGPGTRLTVT.

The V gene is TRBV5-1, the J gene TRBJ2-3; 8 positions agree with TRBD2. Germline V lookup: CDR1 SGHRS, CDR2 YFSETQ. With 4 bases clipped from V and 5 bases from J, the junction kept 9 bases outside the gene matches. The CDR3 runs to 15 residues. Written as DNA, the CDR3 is TGCGCCAGCAGCCGAGGGTCAGCGGGGGAAGATACGCAGTATTTT. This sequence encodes CASSRGSAGEDTQYF.

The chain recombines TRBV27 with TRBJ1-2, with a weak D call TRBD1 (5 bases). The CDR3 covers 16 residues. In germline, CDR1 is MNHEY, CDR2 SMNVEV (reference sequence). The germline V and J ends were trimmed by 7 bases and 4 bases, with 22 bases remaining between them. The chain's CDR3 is CASKNFDRKGAYGYTF. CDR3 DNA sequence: TGTGCCAGCAAGAACTTCGACCGAAAAGGGGCCTATGGCTACACCTTC.

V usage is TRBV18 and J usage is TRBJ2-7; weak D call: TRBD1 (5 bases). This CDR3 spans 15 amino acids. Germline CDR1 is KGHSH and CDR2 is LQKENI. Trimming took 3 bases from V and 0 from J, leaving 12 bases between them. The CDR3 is CASSPNSDSSYEQYF. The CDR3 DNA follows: TGTGCCAGCTCACCTAACAGCGACAGCTCCTACGAGCAGTACTTC.

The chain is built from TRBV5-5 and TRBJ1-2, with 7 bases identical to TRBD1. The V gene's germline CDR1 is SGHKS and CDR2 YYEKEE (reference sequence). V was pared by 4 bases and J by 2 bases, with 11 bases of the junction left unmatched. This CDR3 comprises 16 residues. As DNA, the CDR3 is TGTGCCAGCAGCCCCTCTCCGGGACAGACCAACTATGGCTACACCTTC. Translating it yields CASSPSPGQTNYGYTF.

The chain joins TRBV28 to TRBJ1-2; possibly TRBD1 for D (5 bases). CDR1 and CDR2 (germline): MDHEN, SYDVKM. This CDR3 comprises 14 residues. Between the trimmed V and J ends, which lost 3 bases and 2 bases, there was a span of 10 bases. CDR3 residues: CASSFGPGNYGYTF. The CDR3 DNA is TGTGCCAGCAGTTTCGGTCCAGGGAACTATGGCTACACCTTC.

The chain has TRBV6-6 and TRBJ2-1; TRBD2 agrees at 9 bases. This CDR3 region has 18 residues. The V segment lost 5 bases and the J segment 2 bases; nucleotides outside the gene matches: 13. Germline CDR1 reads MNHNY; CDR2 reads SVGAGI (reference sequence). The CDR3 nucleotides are TGTGCCAGCAGTCGGCGACCTCCGGGACTAGCCGCCTACAATGAGCAGTTCTTC. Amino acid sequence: CASSRRPPGLAAYNEQFF.

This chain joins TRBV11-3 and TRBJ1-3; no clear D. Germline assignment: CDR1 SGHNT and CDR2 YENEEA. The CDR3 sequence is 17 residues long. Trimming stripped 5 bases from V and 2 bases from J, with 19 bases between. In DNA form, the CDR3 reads TGTGCCAGCAGCATGGGATCGGGAGAGGGAGCTGGAAACACCATATATTTT. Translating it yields CASSMGSGEGAGNTIYF.